The 24 T cell receptor beta chains below all came from one sample that was sequenced in a study of a mutant IDH1 vaccine in newly diagnosed glioma. TCRdb's table, derived via immunoSEQ multiplex PCR, lists solely in-frame clones and lacks some. The table shows roughly 110,000 clones, with approximately 87% occurring only once. Regarding time point: week 11, during vaccination. Vaccination comprised doses that each held 300 ug of mutant IDH1 20-mer peptide, plus topical imiquimod. These receptors have no identified antigens. The specimen comprised PBMCs, sampled from a glioma patient whose treatment included an IDH1 peptide vaccine. These receptors came from a woman aged 50 to 60 with glioma.

This clone appeared a few times. The chain couples TRBV4-1 to TRBJ2-7, with 7 nucleotides matching TRBD2. This CDR3 comprises 15 residues. Germline trimming cut 5 bases from V and 3 bases from J; bases unmatched to any gene: 10. Germline CDR1 reads MGHRA; CDR2 reads YSYEKL. The chain's CDR3 is CASSSQVGGGYEQYF. The CDR3 coding sequence is TGCGCCAGCAGCTCCCAAGTGGGGGGGGGCTACGAGCAGTACTTC.

The CDR3 nucleotides are TGCGCCAGCAGCTCCGGGCCCGTTTTTGGAAACACCATATATTTT. It specifies CASSSGPVFGNTIYF. The V gene is TRBV5-1, the J gene TRBJ1-3; D call uncertain. The germline V gene has CDR1 SGHRS and CDR2 YFSETQ. The CDR3 contains 15 residues. Trimming took 3 bases from V and 3 from J, leaving 13 bases between them.

The chain carries TRBV10-1 and TRBJ1-2, with D unclear. CDR1 is WNHNN and CDR2 is SYGVQD in the germline V gene (reference sequence). Deletions cut 2 bases from V and 1 base from J, with 5 bases between. The CDR3 is 13 amino acids. The CDR3 DNA is TGCGCCAGCAGTGAGGGCAGTAACTATGGCTACACCTTC. This sequence encodes CASSEGSNYGYTF.

V and J are TRBV7-2 and TRBJ1-2, with 7 positions matching TRBD1. CDR1 and CDR2 from the germline V gene are SGHTA and FQGNSA. The CDR3 has 14 amino acids. Trimming removed 6 bases from V and 4 bases from J; junction bases left unmatched: 8. CDR3 nucleotide sequence: TGTGCCAGCAGTCAGGACAGGTCGACCTATGGCTACACCTTC. This gives the protein CASSQDRSTYGYTF.

The rearrangement joins TRBV5-1 to TRBJ2-1; 10 bases fit TRBD2. After removal of 4 bases from V and 9 bases from J, the junction contained 10 bases not matched to a gene. This CDR3 contains 15 residues. Germline CDR1 SGHRS, CDR2 YFSETQ. The CDR3 loop is CASSVPSGSAGEQFF. The CDR3, as DNA: TGCGCCAGCAGCGTACCTAGCGGGAGTGCGGGTGAGCAGTTCTTC.

The CDR3 region has the DNA TGTGCCAGCAAGGGGCTCCCCGGGGAGCAGTACTTC. Its protein product is CASKGLPGEQYF. The chain carries TRBV6-6 and TRBJ2-7; a possible D gene is TRBD1 (5 bases). Deletions cut 7 bases from V and 7 bases from J, with 14 bases between. This CDR3 has 12 amino acids. CDR1 is MNHNY, CDR2 SVGAGI, per germline (reference sequence).

This clone was found once. DNA for the CDR3: TGTGCCAGCAGTTTATTAGGAAATGAGCAGTTCTTC. Translation gives CASSLLGNEQFF. The chain has TRBV28 and TRBJ2-1; D is uncertain. CDR1 is MDHEN, CDR2 SYDVKM, per germline. V was clipped by 1 base and J by 7 bases, with 5 bases between them. The CDR3 is 12 amino acids.

The chain joins TRBV5-8 to TRBJ2-5; D not certain. Germline V gives CDR1 SGHTS, CDR2 YDEGEE. The CDR3 runs 11 residues. Trimming removed 4 bases from V and 3 bases from J, with 4 bases in between. The CDR3 DNA reads as TGTGCCAGCAGCCGGAAAGAGACCCAGTACTTC. This encodes CASSRKETQYF.

This sequence joins TRBV7-6 and TRBJ1-3, with D unclear. Germline V lookup: CDR1 SGHVS, CDR2 FNYEAQ. Trimming took 1 base from V and 0 from J, leaving 7 bases between them. The CDR3 is 15 amino acids. CDR3 nucleotides: TGTGCCAGCAGCTTAGGGGCAGACTCTGGAAACACCATATATTTT. It codes for CASSLGADSGNTIYF.

The chain carries TRBV29-1 and TRBJ2-7, with TRBD2 identical over 7 bases. The CDR3 is 12 amino acids. With 0 bases clipped from V and 5 bases from J, the junction kept 1 base outside the gene matches. The germline CDR1 and CDR2 sequences are SQVTM and ANQGSEA. The chain's CDR3 is CSVEEAGHEQYF. CDR3 nucleotides: TGCAGCGTTGAAGAAGCGGGGCACGAGCAGTACTTC.

The CDR3 sequence: CASSISSSGRYEQYF. The CDR3 DNA reads TGTGCCAGCAGTATCTCATCCAGCGGGAGATACGAGCAGTACTTC. This chain joins TRBV27 and TRBJ2-7; 8 nucleotides agree with TRBD2. Germline lookup yields CDR1 MNHEY and CDR2 SMNVEV (reference sequence). This CDR3 has 15 residues. V lost 5 bases, J lost 4 bases, and 10 bases stayed unmatched.

This clone was picked up one time. The rearrangement uses TRBV5-1 and TRBJ2-3, with TRBD1 matching over 8 bases. The junction had 7 bases not matched to a gene; V was cut back by 0 bases and J by 4 bases. This CDR3 has 16 residues. The V gene's germline CDR1 is SGHRS and CDR2 YFSETQ. The CDR3 coding sequence is TGCGCCAGCAGCTTGGGTGGACAGGGCGTCTCAGATACGCAGTATTTT. Translation gives CASSLGGQGVSDTQYF.

The chain has TRBV6-5 and TRBJ2-1; 7 bases line up with TRBD1. Germline V gene lookup returns CDR1 MNHEY and CDR2 SVGAGI. The CDR3 covers 14 residues. Losses at the gene ends were 4 bases for V and 6 bases for J; bases not matched to a gene: 6. DNA for the CDR3: TGTGCCAGCAGTTCCCAGGGGGTATCCAATGAGCAGTTCTTC. It encodes CASSSQGVSNEQFF.

This clone was seen just once. This chain connects TRBV10-3 to TRBJ2-6; maybe TRBD1 (5 bases). V was pared by 0 bases and J by 0 bases, with 9 bases between. The CDR3 consists of 17 residues. CDR1 ENHRY and CDR2 SYGVKD come from the germline V gene. CDR3 residues: CAISESNRFSGANVLTF. CDR3 DNA: TGTGCCATCAGTGAGTCGAACAGGTTCTCTGGGGCCAACGTCCTGACTTTC.

This clone appeared a single time. The genes are TRBV5-1 and TRBJ2-5; D possibly uses TRBD1 or TRBD2 (5 bases each). Germline V gene data show CDR1 as SGHRS and CDR2 as YFSETQ. This CDR3 is 16 amino acids long. The V end lost 4 bases, the J end lost 1 base, and 17 bases lay between the germline ends. The CDR3 loop reads CASSKGTVGTQETQYF. CDR3 coding DNA: TGCGCCAGCAGCAAGGGGACGGTGGGGACCCAAGAGACCCAGTACTTC.

The V gene is TRBV6-5, the J gene TRBJ2-5; D gene uncertain. The DNA end is more similar to TRBJ2-7, so the J call may be wrong. Germline V gene data show CDR1 as MNHEY and CDR2 as SVGAGI. The CDR3 runs to 12 residues. For the CDR3, the DNA is TGTGCCAGCACCGACACCTCCTACGAGCAGTACTTC. It codes for CASTDTSYEQYF.

The chain combines TRBV14 with TRBJ2-4; maybe TRBD1 (6 bases). V was trimmed by 6 bases and J by 0 bases, leaving 12 bases between them. This CDR3 spans 15 amino acids. Germline V gene sequence: CDR1 SGHDN, CDR2 FVKESK. The CDR3 nucleotides read TGTGCCAGCAGGCTATCAGGGGAAGCCAAAAACATTCAGTACTTC. Its protein is CASRLSGEAKNIQYF.

The sample holds one count of this clone. The genes are TRBV5-1 and TRBJ1-2, with D maybe TRBD1 (5 bases). CDR1 SGHRS and CDR2 YFSETQ come from the germline V gene. This CDR3 has 14 residues. Trimming pared 0 bases from V and 0 bases from J, leaving 6 bases between. The chain's CDR3 is CASSLAGANYGYTF. CDR3 coding DNA: TGCGCCAGCAGCTTGGCGGGGGCTAACTATGGCTACACCTTC.

The chain combines TRBV28 with TRBJ1-5; TRBD1 aligns across 8 bases. CDR1 and CDR2 (germline): MDHEN, SYDVKM. After removal of 7 bases from V and 2 bases from J, the junction contained 7 bases not matched to a gene. The CDR3 has 15 amino acids. DNA for the CDR3: TGTGCCAGCAAAGCCAGGGGGCGAGGCAATCAGCCCCAGCATTTT. Translated: CASKARGRGNQPQHF.

The chain has TRBV14 and TRBJ1-4, with 9 positions matching TRBD1. CDR1 SGHDN and CDR2 FVKESK come from the germline V gene. CDR3 size: 16 residues. With 4 bases clipped from V and 8 bases from J, the junction kept 11 bases outside the gene matches. The CDR3 DNA sequence: TGTGCCAGCAGCCCCCCCCGGAGGACAGGGGAAGAAAAACTGTTTTTT. It yields the protein CASSPPRRTGEEKLFF.

This clone was seen just once. The V gene is TRBV30, the J gene TRBJ1-6; D is undetermined. CDR1 is GTSNPN and CDR2 is SVGIG in the germline V gene (reference sequence). V lost 1 base, J lost 1 base, and 8 bases lay in between. The CDR3 is 15 residues long. The CDR3 region has the DNA TGTGCCTGGAGTGCCCCGTGGTCCTATAATTCACCCCTCCACTTT. Residues: CAWSAPWSYNSPLHF.

This clone was recorded only once. J is TRBJ1-1 and V is TRBV7-3; 12 nucleotides agree with TRBD1. In germline, CDR1 is SGHTA, CDR2 FQGTGA. The CDR3 spans 19 residues. V lost 3 bases, J lost 1 base, and 12 bases stayed unmatched. The DNA for the CDR3 is TGTGCCAGCAGCTTTCTGTCCCGGGACAGGGGGCAGGGGAACACTGAAGCTTTCTTT. It translates to CASSFLSRDRGQGNTEAFF.

This clone was seen only a few times. The chain employs TRBV5-6 and TRBJ1-1, with 7 bases lining up with TRBD1. The trim removed 2 bases at V and 10 bases at J, leaving 5 bases unmatched. The CDR3 is 12 residues long. Germline V CDR1 and CDR2: SGHDT, YYEEEE. The CDR3 is CASSFSQGGAFF. DNA of the CDR3: TGTGCCAGCAGCTTCTCGCAGGGGGGAGCTTTCTTT.

This clone has just a few counts. The chain is built from TRBV29-1 and TRBJ2-3; 13 nucleotides align to TRBD2. The CDR3 spans 14 residues. CDR1 is SQVTM, CDR2 ANQGSEA, per germline. V lost 6 bases and J lost 4; bases outside the gene matches: 4. In DNA, the CDR3 is TGCAGCGTCTCGACTAGCGGGAGGTCAGATACGCAGTATTTT. Encoded protein: CSVSTSGRSDTQYF.